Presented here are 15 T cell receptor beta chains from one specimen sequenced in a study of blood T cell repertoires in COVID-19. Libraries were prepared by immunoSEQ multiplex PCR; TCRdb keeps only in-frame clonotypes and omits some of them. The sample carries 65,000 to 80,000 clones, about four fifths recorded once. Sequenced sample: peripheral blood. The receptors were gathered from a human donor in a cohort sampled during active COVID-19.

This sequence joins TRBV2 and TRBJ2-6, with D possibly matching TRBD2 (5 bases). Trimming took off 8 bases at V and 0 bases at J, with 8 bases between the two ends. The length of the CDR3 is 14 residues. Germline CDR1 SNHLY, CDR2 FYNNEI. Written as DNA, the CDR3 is TGTGCCAGCGGAGGAGGCTCTGGGGCCAACGTCCTGACTTTC. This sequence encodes CASGGGSGANVLTF.

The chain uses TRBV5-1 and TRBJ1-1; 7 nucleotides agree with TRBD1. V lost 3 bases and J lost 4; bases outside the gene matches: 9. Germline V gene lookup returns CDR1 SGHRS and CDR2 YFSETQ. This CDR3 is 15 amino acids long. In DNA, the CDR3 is TGCGCCAGCAGCTCGAGGGCAGGGGGAGGCACTGAAGCTTTCTTT. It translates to CASSSRAGGGTEAFF.

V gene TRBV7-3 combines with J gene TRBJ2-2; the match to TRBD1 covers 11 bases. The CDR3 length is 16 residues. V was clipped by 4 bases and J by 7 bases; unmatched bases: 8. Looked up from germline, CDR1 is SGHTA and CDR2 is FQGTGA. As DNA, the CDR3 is TGTGCCAGCAGCTCTAGGACAGGGGGCAGAAACGGGGAGCTGTTTTTT. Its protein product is CASSSRTGGRNGELFF.

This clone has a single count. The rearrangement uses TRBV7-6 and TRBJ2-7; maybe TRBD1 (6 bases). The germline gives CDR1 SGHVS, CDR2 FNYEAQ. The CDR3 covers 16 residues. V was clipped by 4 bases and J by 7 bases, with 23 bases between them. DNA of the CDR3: TGTGCCAGCAGCTCCGGGCCGGGACAAGCAAAAGAGGAGCAGTACTTC. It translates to CASSSGPGQAKEEQYF.

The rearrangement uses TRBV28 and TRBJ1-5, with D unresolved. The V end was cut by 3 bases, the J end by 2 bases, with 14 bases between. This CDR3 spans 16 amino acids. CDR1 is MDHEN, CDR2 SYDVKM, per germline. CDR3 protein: CASSLGSGKGNQPQHF. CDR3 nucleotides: TGTGCCAGCAGTTTGGGGTCCGGGAAGGGCAATCAGCCCCAGCATTTT.

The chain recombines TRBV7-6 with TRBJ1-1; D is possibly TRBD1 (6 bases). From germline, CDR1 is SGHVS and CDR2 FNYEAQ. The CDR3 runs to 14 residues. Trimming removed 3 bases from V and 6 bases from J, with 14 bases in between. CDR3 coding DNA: TGTGCCAGCAGCTTGGGCAGGGGAACGTCTGAAGCTTTCTTT. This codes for CASSLGRGTSEAFF.

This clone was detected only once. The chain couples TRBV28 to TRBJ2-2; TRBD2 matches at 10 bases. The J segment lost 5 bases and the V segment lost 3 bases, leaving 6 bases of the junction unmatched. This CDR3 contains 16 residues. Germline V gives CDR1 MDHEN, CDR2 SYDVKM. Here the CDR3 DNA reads TGTGCCAGCAGTTTCCGGACTAGCGGAAGTACCGGGGAGCTGTTTTTT. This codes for CASSFRTSGSTGELFF.

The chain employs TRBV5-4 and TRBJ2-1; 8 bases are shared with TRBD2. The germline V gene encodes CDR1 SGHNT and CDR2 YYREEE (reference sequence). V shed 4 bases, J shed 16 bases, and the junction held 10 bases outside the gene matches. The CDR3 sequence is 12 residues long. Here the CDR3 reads CASSNLAGLDFF. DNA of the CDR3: TGTGCCAGCAGCAATCTAGCGGGTCTAGACTTCTTC. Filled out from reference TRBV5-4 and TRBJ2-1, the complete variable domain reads ETGVTQSPTHLIKTRGQQVTLRCSSQSGHNTVSWYQQALGQGPQFIFQYYREEENGRGNFPPRFSGLQFPNYSSELNVNALELDDSALYLCASSNLAGLDFFGPGTRLTVL.

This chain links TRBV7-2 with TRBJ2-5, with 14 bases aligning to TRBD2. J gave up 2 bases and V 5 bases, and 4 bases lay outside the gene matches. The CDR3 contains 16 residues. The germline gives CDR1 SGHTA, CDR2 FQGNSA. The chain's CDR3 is CASSPRLAGGQETQYF. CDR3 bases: TGTGCCAGCAGCCCCCGACTAGCGGGAGGGCAAGAGACCCAGTACTTC.

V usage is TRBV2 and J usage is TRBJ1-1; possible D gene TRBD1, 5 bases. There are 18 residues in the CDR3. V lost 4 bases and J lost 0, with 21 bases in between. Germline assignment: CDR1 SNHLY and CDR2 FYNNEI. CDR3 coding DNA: TGTGCCAGCAGTGGGGGATTGGGCAGGGCGAGATTGAACACTGAAGCTTTCTTT. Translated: CASSGGLGRARLNTEAFF.

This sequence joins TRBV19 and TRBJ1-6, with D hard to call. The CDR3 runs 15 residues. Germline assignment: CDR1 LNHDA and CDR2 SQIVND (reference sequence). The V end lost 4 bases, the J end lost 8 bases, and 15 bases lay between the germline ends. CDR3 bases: TGTGCCAGTAGTAGGGCACAAAGCGGAGATTCACCCCTCCACTTT. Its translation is CASSRAQSGDSPLHF.

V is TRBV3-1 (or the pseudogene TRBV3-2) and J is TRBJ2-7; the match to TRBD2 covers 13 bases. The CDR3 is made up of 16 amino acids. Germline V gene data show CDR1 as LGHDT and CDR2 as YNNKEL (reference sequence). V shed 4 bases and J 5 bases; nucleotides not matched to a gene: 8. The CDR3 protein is CASSRRTSGSRNEQYF. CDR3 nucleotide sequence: TGTGCCAGCAGCCGCCGGACTAGCGGGAGTAGGAACGAGCAGTACTTC.

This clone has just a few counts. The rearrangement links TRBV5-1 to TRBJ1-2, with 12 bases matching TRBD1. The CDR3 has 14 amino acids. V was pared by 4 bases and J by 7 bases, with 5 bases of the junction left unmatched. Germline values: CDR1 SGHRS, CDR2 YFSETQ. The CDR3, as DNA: TGCGCCAGCAGCGGGGGACAGGGGGCGCTTGGCTACACCTTC. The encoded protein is CASSGGQGALGYTF.

The CDR3 DNA reads as TGTGCCAGCAGCTCCCAGGGGGCCCCCTCCTACGAGCAGTACTTC. This translates into CASSSQGAPSYEQYF. The chain links TRBV5-4 to TRBJ2-7; 8 nucleotides match TRBD1. This CDR3 is 15 amino acids long. The V gene end was trimmed by 3 bases and the J gene end by 0 bases; junction bases not matched to a gene: 5. Per germline, CDR1 SGHNT and CDR2 YYREEE (reference sequence).

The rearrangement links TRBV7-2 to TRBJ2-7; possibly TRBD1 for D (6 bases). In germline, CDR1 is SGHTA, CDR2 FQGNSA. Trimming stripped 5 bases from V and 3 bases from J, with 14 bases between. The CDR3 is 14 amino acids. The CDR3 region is CASSPGTQLYEQYF. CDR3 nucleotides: TGTGCCAGCAGCCCCGGGACACAACTCTACGAGCAGTACTTC.